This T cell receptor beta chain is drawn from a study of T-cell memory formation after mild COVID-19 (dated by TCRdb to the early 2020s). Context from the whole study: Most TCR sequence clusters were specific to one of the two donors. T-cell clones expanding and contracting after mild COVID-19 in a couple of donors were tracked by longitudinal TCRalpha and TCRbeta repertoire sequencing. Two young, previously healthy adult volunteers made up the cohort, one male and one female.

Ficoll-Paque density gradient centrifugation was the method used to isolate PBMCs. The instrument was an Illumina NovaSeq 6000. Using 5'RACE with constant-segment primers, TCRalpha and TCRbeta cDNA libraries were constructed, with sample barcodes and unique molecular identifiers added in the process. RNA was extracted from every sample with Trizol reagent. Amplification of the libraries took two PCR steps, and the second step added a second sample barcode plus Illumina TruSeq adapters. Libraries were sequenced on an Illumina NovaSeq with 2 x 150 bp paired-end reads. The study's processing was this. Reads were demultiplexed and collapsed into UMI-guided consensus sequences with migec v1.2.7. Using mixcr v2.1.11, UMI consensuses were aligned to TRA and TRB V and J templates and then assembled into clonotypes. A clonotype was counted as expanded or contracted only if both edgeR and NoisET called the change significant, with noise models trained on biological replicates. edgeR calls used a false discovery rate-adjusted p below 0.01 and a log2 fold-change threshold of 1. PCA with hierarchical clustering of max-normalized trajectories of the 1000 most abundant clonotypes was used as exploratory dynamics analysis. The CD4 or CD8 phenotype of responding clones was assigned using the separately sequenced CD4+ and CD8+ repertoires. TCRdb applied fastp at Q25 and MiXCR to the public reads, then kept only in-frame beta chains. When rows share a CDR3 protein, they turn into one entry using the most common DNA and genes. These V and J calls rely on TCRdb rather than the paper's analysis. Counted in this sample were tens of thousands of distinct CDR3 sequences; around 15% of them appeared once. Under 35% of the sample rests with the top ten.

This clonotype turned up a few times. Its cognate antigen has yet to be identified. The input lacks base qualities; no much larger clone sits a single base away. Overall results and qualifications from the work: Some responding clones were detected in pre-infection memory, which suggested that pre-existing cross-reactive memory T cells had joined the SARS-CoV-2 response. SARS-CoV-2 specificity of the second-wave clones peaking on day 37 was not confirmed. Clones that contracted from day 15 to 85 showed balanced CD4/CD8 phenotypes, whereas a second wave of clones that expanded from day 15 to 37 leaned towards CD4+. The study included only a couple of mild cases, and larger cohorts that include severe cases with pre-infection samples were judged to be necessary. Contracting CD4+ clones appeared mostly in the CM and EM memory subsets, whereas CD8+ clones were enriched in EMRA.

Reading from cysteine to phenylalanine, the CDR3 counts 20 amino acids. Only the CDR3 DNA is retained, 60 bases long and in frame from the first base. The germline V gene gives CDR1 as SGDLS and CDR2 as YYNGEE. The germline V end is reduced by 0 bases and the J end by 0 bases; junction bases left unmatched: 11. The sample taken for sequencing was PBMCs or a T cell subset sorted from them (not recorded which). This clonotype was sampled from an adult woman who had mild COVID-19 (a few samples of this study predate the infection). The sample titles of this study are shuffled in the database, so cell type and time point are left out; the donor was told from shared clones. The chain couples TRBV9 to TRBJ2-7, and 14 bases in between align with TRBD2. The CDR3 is CASSVGDGLAGGPNSYEQYF. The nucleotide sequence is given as TGTGCCAGCAGCGTAGGAGACGGACTAGCGGGAGGCCCTAACTCCTACGAGCAGTACTTC.